The 18 T cell receptor beta chains given below trace back to one sample, sequenced in a study of cytomegalovirus exposure and HLA in healthy donors. The PCR had 60 Vbeta and 13 Jbeta primers. Here immunoSEQ multiplex PCR was the method, and the copy in TCRdb shows in-frame clones only, minus some. Of about 150,000 clones in the sample, about 70% were seen once. Sequencing was done on a sample of PBMCs. The receptors originated from a woman aged 40 to 50 in good health and CMV-seronegative.

The chain combines TRBV10-3 with TRBJ1-6; 7 nucleotides agree with TRBD1. The CDR3 length is 15 residues. Trimming cost V 6 bases and J 8 bases; bases outside gene matches: 10. Germline CDR1 reads ENHRY; CDR2 reads SYGVKD. In nucleotides, the CDR3 is TGTGCCATCAGCCCGACCGGGACAGCGGATTCACCCCTCCACTTT. Translation: CAISPTGTADSPLHF.

The chain joins TRBV28 to TRBJ2-3, with TRBD2 as a possible D gene (5 bases). Germline V gene data show CDR1 as MDHEN and CDR2 as SYDVKM. CDR3 size: 12 residues. Trimming removed 2 bases from V and 8 bases from J, with 8 bases in between. This CDR3 is CASSLEGRTQYF. The CDR3 DNA reads as TGTGCCAGCAGTTTAGAGGGCCGTACGCAGTATTTT.

The chain has TRBV2 and TRBJ1-4, with a weak D call TRBD1 (6 bases). Germline CDR1 SNHLY, CDR2 FYNNEI. The CDR3 extends over 14 amino acids. The V and J ends lost 5 bases and 6 bases respectively, with 13 bases between them. The CDR3 loop reads CASSKGQGYEKLFF. DNA for the CDR3: TGTGCCAGCAGTAAGGGTCAGGGGTATGAAAAACTGTTTTTT.

This clone was detected only once. In nucleotides, the CDR3 is TGCGCCAGCAGCTTGGTTCTAGCGGGGGCCAATGAGCAGTTCTTC. This sequence encodes CASSLVLAGANEQFF. This chain joins TRBV5-1 and TRBJ2-1; 10 bases map to TRBD2. The CDR3 runs to 15 residues. After removal of 0 bases from V and 6 bases from J, the junction contained 3 bases not matched to a gene. Germline assignment: CDR1 SGHRS and CDR2 YFSETQ.

V and J are TRBV7-3 and TRBJ2-1, with 10 bases lining up with TRBD1. The CDR3 spans 15 residues. With V trimmed by 3 bases and J by 5 bases, 4 bases remained unmatched. Germline CDR1 reads SGHTA; CDR2 reads FQGTGA. DNA for the CDR3: TGTGCCAGCAGCTTTGACAGGGGGCCCCACAATGAGCAGTTCTTC. It yields the protein CASSFDRGPHNEQFF.

The chain carries TRBV6-1 and TRBJ2-7, with 7 bases aligning to TRBD1. The CDR3 is 15 amino acids. J lost 0 bases, V lost 3 bases, and 5 bases had no gene match. Per germline, CDR1 MNHNS and CDR2 SASEGT. CDR3 region: CASSDQQGTSYEQYF. CDR3 nucleotide sequence: TGTGCCAGCAGTGACCAACAGGGGACCTCCTACGAGCAGTACTTC.

V gene TRBV6-6 combines with J gene TRBJ1-2, with TRBD1 matching over 9 bases. The CDR3 spans 14 residues. Looked up from germline, CDR1 is MNHNY and CDR2 is SVGAGI (reference sequence). After removal of 5 bases from V and 4 bases from J, the junction contained 5 bases not matched to a gene. CDR3 nucleotide sequence: TGTGCCAGCAGTACGTCACAGGGGGCCTATGGCTACACCTTC. Translation: CASSTSQGAYGYTF.

The chain combines TRBV7-9 with TRBJ1-3; D might be TRBD1 (5 bases). This CDR3 has 15 amino acids. CDR1 is SEHNR, CDR2 FQNEAQ, per germline (reference sequence). V lost 1 base, J lost 5 bases, and 12 bases lay in between. CDR3 bases: TGTGCCAGCAGCTTAGAGGCAGGGCCCCGAAACACCATATATTTT. It translates to CASSLEAGPRNTIYF.

The chain has TRBV19 and TRBJ1-2, with 7 positions matching TRBD1. Germline V gene data show CDR1 as LNHDA and CDR2 as SQIVND (reference sequence). V lost 5 bases to trimming and J lost 1 base; unmatched junction nucleotides: 4. CDR3 length equals 14 residues. CDR3: CASSVYRGNYGYTF. The CDR3 region has the DNA TGTGCCAGTAGTGTCTACAGGGGTAACTATGGCTACACCTTC. The full variable domain, completed using reference TRBV19 and TRBJ1-2, is DGGITQSPKYLFRKEGQNVTLSCEQNLNHDAMYWYRQDPGQGLRLIYYSQIVNDFQKGDIAEGYSVSREKKESFPLTVTSAQKNPTAFYLCASSVYRGNYGYTFGSGTRLTVV.

The V and J genes are TRBV4-1 and TRBJ1-6; 8 bases fit TRBD1. Trimming at V came to 0 bases and at J to 10 bases, leaving 8 bases not matched to a gene. The CDR3 has 16 residues. Looked up from germline, CDR1 is MGHRA and CDR2 is YSYEKL. The CDR3 here is CASSQDLQGAGSPLHF. The CDR3 region has the DNA TGCGCCAGCAGCCAAGATCTGCAGGGGGCAGGGTCACCCCTCCACTTT.

This clone came up once. CDR3 DNA sequence: TGTGCCAGCAGCTTTGGGGCACAGGGTAATTCACCCCTCCACTTT. Encoded protein: CASSFGAQGNSPLHF. The V gene is TRBV5-6, the J gene TRBJ1-6; maybe TRBD1 (6 bases). V lost 2 bases to trimming and J lost 6 bases, with 12 bases between them. Germline-derived CDR1 and CDR2 are SGHDT and YYEEEE. The CDR3 has 15 residues. Full variable domain (missing parts from reference TRBV5-6 and TRBJ1-6): DAGVTQSPTHLIKTRGQQVTLRCSPKSGHDTVSWYQQALGQGPQFIFQYYEEEERQRGNFPDRFSGHQFPNYSSELNVNALLLGDSALYLCASSFGAQGNSPLHFGNGTRLTVT.

This chain connects TRBV7-9 to TRBJ2-2, with 7 bases matching TRBD1. CDR3 length equals 14 residues. The V gene end was trimmed by 5 bases and the J gene end by 6 bases; junction bases not matched to a gene: 6. Germline V CDR1 and CDR2: SEHNR, FQNEAQ (reference sequence). The CDR3 reads CASSQLDRPGELFF. The CDR3 DNA is TGTGCCAGCAGCCAGCTGGACAGGCCCGGGGAGCTGTTTTTT.

V gene TRBV15 combines with J gene TRBJ1-1; perhaps TRBD1 as D (5 bases). The CDR3 contains 12 residues. CDR1 is LNHNV and CDR2 is YYDKDF in the germline V gene (reference sequence). The V gene lost 4 bases and the J gene lost 8 bases, with 11 bases spanning the gap. CDR3 region: CATSTEYREAFF. The CDR3 bases are TGTGCCACCAGCACCGAGTACAGGGAAGCTTTCTTT.

The rearrangement joins TRBV5-1 to TRBJ2-7; 7 bases map to TRBD1. The CDR3 is 14 residues long. CDR1 is SGHRS, CDR2 YFSETQ, per germline. V lost 1 base and J lost 7; bases outside the gene matches: 8. CDR3: CASSLTGDPIEQYF. CDR3 sequence (DNA): TGCGCCAGCAGCTTGACAGGGGACCCTATAGAGCAGTACTTC.

The chain uses TRBV28 and TRBJ1-2; TRBD1 is a possible D gene (6 bases). Trimming removed 6 bases from V and 2 bases from J, with 16 bases in between. CDR3 length: 15 amino acids. From germline, CDR1 is MDHEN and CDR2 SYDVKM. CDR3 nucleotide sequence: TGTGCCAGCAGCGGACCTCGGACAGACAACTATGGCTACACCTTC. Amino acid sequence: CASSGPRTDNYGYTF.

The V gene is TRBV9, the J gene TRBJ2-3; the match to TRBD1 covers 7 bases. V lost 0 bases and J lost 5; bases outside the gene matches: 3. Germline V gives CDR1 SGDLS, CDR2 YYNGEE. The CDR3 is 14 amino acids. Here the CDR3 DNA reads TGTGCCAGCAGCGTAGGAGGGGGCCAAGATACGCAGTATTTT. This sequence encodes CASSVGGGQDTQYF. Complete variable domain (other parts from reference TRBV9 and TRBJ2-3): DSGVTQTPKHLITATGQRVTLRCSPRSGDLSVYWYQQSLDQGLQFLIQYYNGEERAKGNILERFSAQQFPDLHSELNLSSLELGDSALYFCASSVGGGQDTQYFGPGTRLTVL.

The gene calls are TRBV7-2 and TRBJ2-7; tentative D call: TRBD1 (5 bases). CDR1 is SGHTA, CDR2 FQGNSA, per germline. V gave up 1 base and J gave up 10 bases, with 11 bases separating them. The CDR3 contains 12 residues. The CDR3 spells CASSLGTGFQYF. Here the CDR3 DNA reads TGTGCCAGCAGCTTAGGAACAGGCTTCCAGTACTTC.

This clone came up a few times. This sequence joins TRBV2 and TRBJ2-3, with TRBD1 matching over 7 bases. Germline V lookup: CDR1 SNHLY, CDR2 FYNNEI. V shed 5 bases and J 3 bases; nucleotides not matched to a gene: 2. The CDR3 covers 13 residues. CDR3 coding DNA: TGTGCCAGCAGTACGACAGGGACAGATACGCAGTATTTT. As protein: CASSTTGTDTQYF.